This T cell receptor (beta chain) is from a study of patients and donors after allogeneic stem cell transplantation. Looked up from germline, CDR1 is LGHNA and CDR2 is YNFKEQ. CDR3 length: 20 residues. The junction had 14 bases not matched to a gene; V was cut back by 4 bases and J by 0 bases. Via MiXCR, TCRdb re-called the RT-PCR reads, giving one row per CDR3 protein. The repertoire holds more than 850,000 distinct CDR3 sequences, with more than 15% as singletons. The specimen was blood, either unsorted or a sorted T cell fraction (not recorded which). This clonotype originated in a human donor who was either an allogeneic HSCT recipient or a stem cell or donor lymphocyte infusion donor (not recorded which). It is not recorded whose cells these are; they may come from a transplant donor. The rearrangement uses TRBV4-2 and TRBJ2-4, with 11 positions matching TRBD2. DNA of the CDR3: TGTGCCAGCAGCCCCCACGGGGGACTAGCGGATTCCTTAGCCAAAAACATTCAGTACTTC. Residues: CASSPHGGLADSLAKNIQYF.